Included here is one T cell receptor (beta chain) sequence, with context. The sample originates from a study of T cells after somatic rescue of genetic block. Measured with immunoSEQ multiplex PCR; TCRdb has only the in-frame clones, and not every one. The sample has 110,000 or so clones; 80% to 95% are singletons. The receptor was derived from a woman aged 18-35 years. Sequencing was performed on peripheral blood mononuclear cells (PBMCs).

CDR3 sequence: CSVTLRPYRDNPYEQYF. The CDR3, as DNA: TGCAGCGTGACCTTGAGGCCCTACAGGGATAACCCCTACGAGCAGTACTTC. The rearrangement joins TRBV29-1 to TRBJ2-7, with a tentative D call TRBD1 (6 bases). Germline CDR1 reads SQVTM; CDR2 reads ANQGSEA. V was cut by 6 bases and J by 2 bases, with 26 bases left in between. The CDR3 totals 17 residues.